The 14 T cell receptor beta chains listed next were all sequenced from one sample in a study of memory CD4+ T cells and cytomegalovirus serostatus. Here immunoSEQ multiplex PCR was the method, and the copy in TCRdb shows in-frame clones only, minus some. The sample yields about 64,000 clones, around 77% seen once. The sort gate was single viable CD3+CD4+CD8-CD45RO+ cells for memory CD4+ T cells. The sample comprised memory CD4+ T cells from blood. The receptors here all came from an adult in good health and CMV-seronegative.

V and J are TRBV29-1 and TRBJ2-1; possibly TRBD2 for D (6 bases). Germline V gene data show CDR1 as SQVTM and CDR2 as ANQGSEA. This CDR3 has 13 residues. V lost 5 bases, J lost 6 bases, and 14 bases lay in between. Written as DNA, the CDR3 is TGCAGCGTTAACCGACTAGAGGGCAATGAGCAGTTCTTC. This translates into CSVNRLEGNEQFF.

The chain is built from TRBV9 and TRBJ1-6; D is perhaps TRBD1 (6 bases). CDR3 size: 13 residues. In germline, CDR1 is SGDLS, CDR2 YYNGEE. V lost 1 base, J lost 8 bases, and 7 bases lay in between. CDR3 DNA: TGTGCCAGCAGCGTACGACAGGATTCACCCCTCCACTTT. It specifies CASSVRQDSPLHF.

The rearrangement uses TRBV11-2 and TRBJ1-1; tentative D call: TRBD1 (6 bases). CDR1 and CDR2 (germline): SGHAT, FQNNGV. Trimming shortened V by 3 bases and J by 0 bases, and 14 bases separated the two germline ends. CDR3 length: 16 amino acids. In DNA, the CDR3 is TGTGCCAGCAGCTTCACCGGGACACAACTGAACACTGAAGCTTTCTTT. This encodes CASSFTGTQLNTEAFF.

V gene TRBV27 combines with J gene TRBJ1-5; 9 bases match TRBD1. The CDR3 spans 15 residues. Unmatched junction bases numbered 8, after V lost 4 bases and J lost 7 bases. CDR1 and CDR2 from the germline V gene are MNHEY and SMNVEV (reference sequence). The CDR3 sequence is CASSSRQGGFQPQHF. The CDR3 DNA sequence: TGTGCCAGCAGTTCACGACAGGGGGGTTTCCAGCCCCAGCATTTT.

The rearrangement links TRBV6-1 to TRBJ1-1; D is unresolved. In germline, CDR1 is MNHNS, CDR2 SASEGT. The ends were cut back, 8 bases at V and 3 bases at J, with 7 bases in the middle. The CDR3 length is 11 residues. CDR3 in amino acids: CASQFHTEAFF. Written as DNA, the CDR3 is TGTGCCAGCCAGTTTCACACTGAAGCTTTCTTT.

This clone appeared a few times. The rearrangement joins TRBV2 to TRBJ2-4, with TRBD1 matching over 11 bases. CDR3 length: 13 amino acids. CDR1 is SNHLY, CDR2 FYNNEI, per germline. J was trimmed by 7 bases and V by 8 bases; bases with no gene match: 4. The chain's CDR3 is CASARDRGNIQYF. The DNA for the CDR3 is TGTGCCAGCGCCAGGGACAGGGGGAACATTCAGTACTTC. Filled out from reference TRBV2 and TRBJ2-4, the complete variable domain reads EPEVTQTPSHQVTQMGQEVILRCVPISNHLYFYWYRQILGQKVEFLVSFYNNEISEKSEIFDDQFSVERPDGSNFTLKIRSTKLEDSAMYFCASARDRGNIQYFGAGTRLSVL.

This clone has only one observation. The rearrangement links TRBV18 to TRBJ2-5, with 8 bases identical to TRBD1. From germline, CDR1 is KGHSH and CDR2 LQKENI. The J segment lost 0 bases and the V segment lost 5 bases, leaving 2 bases of the junction unmatched. The CDR3 runs to 14 residues. CDR3 sequence reads: CASSRTGYQETQYF. CDR3 bases: TGTGCCAGCTCAAGGACAGGGTACCAAGAGACCCAGTACTTC.

The genes are TRBV21-1 and TRBJ2-1; the tabulated D call, TRBD1, remains unverified against the DNA. TRBV21-1 corresponds to a pseudogene. The CDR3 has 17 amino acids. CDR3: CASSKGCPGTGVWGQFF. CDR3 coding DNA: TGTGCCAGCAGCAAAGGTTGCCCAGGGACAGGGGTTTGGGGGCAGTTCTTC.

This clone was recorded once. This chain links TRBV15 with TRBJ2-5, with TRBD2 identical over 7 bases. From germline, CDR1 is LNHNV and CDR2 YYDKDF (reference sequence). The CDR3 spans 15 residues. With 0 bases clipped from V and 4 bases from J, the junction kept 5 bases outside the gene matches. CDR3 DNA sequence: TGTGCCACCAGCAGAGATAGGGCGGGAGCAGAGACCCAGTACTTC. Protein: CATSRDRAGAETQYF.

The CDR3 bases are TGTGCCAGCAGCCAACGGAACAGGGAAACTGAAGCTTTCTTT. It is translated as CASSQRNRETEAFF. The rearrangement links TRBV14 to TRBJ1-1, with D perhaps TRBD1 (6 bases). The germline gives CDR1 SGHDN, CDR2 FVKESK. V was pared by 2 bases and J by 5 bases, with 12 bases between. CDR3 length: 14 amino acids. The full variable domain, with the rest looked up from reference TRBV14 and TRBJ1-1, is EAGVTQFPSHSVIEKGQTVTLRCDPISGHDNLYWYRRVMGKEIKFLLHFVKESKQDESGMPNNRFLAERTGGTYSTLKVQPAELEDSGVYFCASSQRNRETEAFFGQGTRLTVV.

The chain is built from TRBV7-3 and TRBJ1-1; D is unclear. Trimming removed 2 bases from V and 1 base from J, with 8 bases in between. In germline, CDR1 is SGHTA, CDR2 FQGTGA. This CDR3 region has 14 residues. The CDR3 sequence is CASSLSGRNTEAFF. CDR3 DNA: TGTGCCAGCAGCTTATCGGGCAGGAACACTGAAGCTTTCTTT.

The chain combines TRBV5-6 with TRBJ2-1; D is unclear. Germline-derived CDR1 and CDR2 are SGHDT and YYEEEE. The CDR3 runs to 16 residues. V gave up 0 bases and J gave up 0 bases, with 10 bases separating them. The CDR3 DNA is TGTGCCAGCAGCTTGGTTGGAAAACTCTCCTACAATGAGCAGTTCTTC. Translating it yields CASSLVGKLSYNEQFF.

The rearrangement uses TRBV9 and TRBJ1-4; D unresolved. Germline-derived CDR1 and CDR2 are SGDLS and YYNGEE. Trimming left V 0 bases short and J 8 bases short, with 11 bases between. There are 14 residues in the CDR3. CDR3 nucleotides: TGTGCCAGCAGCGTAGCGGGGAGAGGAGAAAAACTGTTTTTT. This translates into CASSVAGRGEKLFF. Looking up the rest from reference TRBV9 and TRBJ1-4 gives the full variable domain: DSGVTQTPKHLITATGQRVTLRCSPRSGDLSVYWYQQSLDQGLQFLIQYYNGEERAKGNILERFSAQQFPDLHSELNLSSLELGDSALYFCASSVAGRGEKLFFGSGTQLSVL.

This sequence joins TRBV6-6 and TRBJ1-1, with D hard to call. The CDR3 is made up of 12 amino acids. The germline CDR1 and CDR2 sequences are MNHNY and SVGAGI (reference sequence). V shed 6 bases and J shed 5 bases, with 10 bases lying between them. CDR3 amino acids: CASSGWGTEAFF. As DNA, the CDR3 is TGTGCCAGCAGCGGTTGGGGTACTGAAGCTTTCTTT.